One sample yielded the 13 T cell receptor beta chains listed below, sequenced in a study of blood T cell repertoires in COVID-19. Profiled with immunoSEQ multiplex PCR; TCRdb holds only in-frame clones, not every one. The sample lists over 200,000 clones, around 83% occurring once. Sequencing was done on a sample of peripheral blood. Source of these receptors: a woman aged 45-59 years with acute or convalescent COVID-19.

The chain combines TRBV19 with TRBJ1-2; 8 nucleotides align to TRBD1. This CDR3 contains 16 residues. The ends lost 6 bases at V and 8 bases at J; junction bases unmatched: 17. In germline, CDR1 is LNHDA, CDR2 SQIVND (reference sequence). The CDR3 is CASSSNPPGQDDGYTF. Written as DNA, the CDR3 is TGTGCCAGTAGCTCGAACCCGCCGGGACAGGACGACGGCTACACCTTC.

The CDR3 bases are TGTGCCAGCAGCTTAGATGCGGCAGGGTTGAACAATGAGCAGTTCTTC. It translates to CASSLDAAGLNNEQFF. The chain carries TRBV11-2 and TRBJ2-1; D is possibly TRBD1 (5 bases). The CDR3 has 16 residues. Germline V lookup: CDR1 SGHAT, CDR2 FQNNGV. V was trimmed by 0 bases and J by 5 bases, leaving 14 bases between them.

The sample holds a few counts of this clone. J is TRBJ2-1 and V is TRBV12-2; the DNA was not used to check the table's D call, TRBD1. TRBV12-2 counts as a pseudogene. This CDR3 comprises 14 residues. DNA for the CDR3: TGTGCAAGTCGCTTAGTGGACAGGGGGCGGGAGCAGTTCTTC. This sequence encodes CASRLVDRGREQFF.

The chain uses TRBV3-1 (or the pseudogene TRBV3-2) and TRBJ2-5; tentatively, D is TRBD2 (6 bases). Germline V gene sequence: CDR1 LGHDT, CDR2 YNNKEL (reference sequence). This CDR3 contains 16 residues. V shed 6 bases and J shed 1 base, with 18 bases lying between them. The CDR3 is CASRDRGTAAQETQYF. The CDR3 nucleotides are TGTGCCAGCAGAGACCGAGGGACTGCAGCCCAAGAGACCCAGTACTTC.

This clone has more than one count but fewer than ten. This chain uses TRBV19 with TRBJ2-7; D ambiguous. This CDR3 is 14 amino acids long. Germline loops: CDR1 LNHDA, CDR2 SQIVND (reference sequence). The V and J ends lost 3 bases and 2 bases respectively, with 11 bases between them. The CDR3 loop reads CASSMNIPTYEQYF. The CDR3 nucleotides read TGTGCCAGTAGTATGAACATCCCAACCTACGAGCAGTACTTC. The full variable domain, with the rest looked up from reference TRBV19 and TRBJ2-7, is DGGITQSPKYLFRKEGQNVTLSCEQNLNHDAMYWYRQDPGQGLRLIYYSQIVNDFQKGDIAEGYSVSREKKESFPLTVTSAQKNPTAFYLCASSMNIPTYEQYFGPGTRLTVT.

This chain connects TRBV12-3 or TRBV12-4 to TRBJ1-1; a weak D match, TRBD1 (6 bases). V lost 6 bases, J lost 1 base, and 9 bases lay in between. This CDR3 has 13 amino acids. The CDR3 DNA reads TGTGCCAGCAGCGCCAGGGGGAACACTGAAGCTTTCTTT. Translation: CASSARGNTEAFF.

This chain connects TRBV23-1 to TRBJ1-5, with D possibly being TRBD1 (6 bases). TRBV23-1 is an ORF, and what it does is uncertain. This CDR3 has 14 amino acids. Trimming pared 0 bases from V and 7 bases from J, leaving 10 bases between. In DNA, the CDR3 is TGCGCCAGCAGTCAATCGTTACAGGGACAGCCCCAGCATTTT. This translates into CASSQSLQGQPQHF.

The rearrangement links TRBV10-1 to TRBJ2-3; tentative D call: TRBD2 (6 bases). Germline V gene sequence: CDR1 WNHNN, CDR2 SYGVQD (reference sequence). The CDR3 loop spans 15 amino acids. V shed 4 bases and J shed 5 bases, with 16 bases lying between them. CDR3: CASSVGSGGQDTQYF. CDR3 bases: TGCGCCAGCAGTGTTGGTAGCGGAGGCCAAGATACGCAGTATTTT.

V gene TRBV14 combines with J gene TRBJ2-7; D gene uncertain. Germline V CDR1 and CDR2: SGHDN, FVKESK. Trimming left V 1 base short and J 8 bases short, with 6 bases between. The CDR3 is made up of 11 amino acids. CDR3 sequence reads: CASSQGSKQYF. The CDR3 DNA follows: TGTGCCAGCAGCCAAGGGAGTAAGCAGTACTTC.

This clone was seen more than once but under ten times. The chain couples TRBV10-1 to TRBJ2-1; TRBD2 matches at 10 bases. The CDR3 sequence is 13 residues long. Germline V CDR1 and CDR2: WNHNN, SYGVQD (reference sequence). V was clipped by 8 bases and J by 8 bases; unmatched bases: 6. The DNA of the CDR3 is TGCGCCAGCCGGGCTAGCGGGAGCGATGAGCAGTTCTTC. It codes for CASRASGSDEQFF.

This clone was detected only once. The chain recombines TRBV2 with TRBJ2-3; 7 nucleotides agree with TRBD2. CDR3 length equals 14 residues. V was clipped by 7 bases and J by 1 base; unmatched bases: 5. Germline V gene lookup returns CDR1 SNHLY and CDR2 FYNNEI. This CDR3 reads CASTRTRGTDTQYF. In nucleotides, the CDR3 is TGTGCCAGCACTAGGACTAGGGGCACAGATACGCAGTATTTT.

The genes are TRBV3-1 (or the pseudogene TRBV3-2) and TRBJ1-2; a possible D gene is TRBD1 (6 bases). CDR1 and CDR2 from the germline V gene are LGHDT and YNNKEL (reference sequence). The CDR3 runs to 14 residues. V gave up 5 bases and J gave up 3 bases, with 13 bases separating them. The CDR3 region is CASSDDRRDYGYTF. The CDR3 nucleotides read TGTGCCAGCAGCGACGACAGGCGGGACTATGGCTACACCTTC.

J is TRBJ2-1 and V is TRBV24-1; TRBD1 agrees at 8 bases. The junction had 7 bases not matched to a gene; V was cut back by 1 base and J by 0 bases. The germline V gene has CDR1 KGHDR and CDR2 SFDVKD. There are 18 residues in the CDR3. The CDR3 DNA is TGTGCCACCAGTGATTTTCGGACAGGGCAGAGCTCCTACAATGAGCAGTTCTTC. This gives the protein CATSDFRTGQSSYNEQFF.